A single sample gave rise to the 28 T cell receptor beta chains below, sequenced in a study of T-cell reconstitution after alpha-beta-depleted transplantation in children. Unique molecular identifiers were incorporated when the TCRbeta library was constructed. Via MiXCR, TCRdb re-called the PCR reads, giving one row per CDR3 protein. Of around 580,000 distinct CDR3 sequences listed, under 30% were seen once; the top ten hold 13% to 15%. Here the sequenced sample was PBMCs, mostly from graft donor cells, taken 360 days after TCRalphabeta/CD19-depleted stem cell transplant. The receptor source for this set is a boy in the first two years of life who had a stem cell transplant for acute myeloid leukemia, so the T cells may come from the graft donor.

This clonotype has a handful of counts. This chain links TRBV7-8 with TRBJ2-1, with 7 bases fitting TRBD2. This CDR3 has 18 amino acids. V dropped 4 bases and J dropped 4; count of bases not matched to a gene: 16. Germline CDR1 SGHVS, CDR2 FQNEAQ. This chain's CDR3 is CASSWGRTRDYMYNEQFF. The CDR3 nucleotides read TGTGCCAGCAGCTGGGGCAGGACCCGGGACTACATGTACAATGAGCAGTTCTTC. Variable domain in full (rest from reference TRBV7-8 and TRBJ2-1): GAGVSQSPRYKVAKRGQDVALRCDPISGHVSLFWYQQALGQGPEFLTYFQNEAQLDKSGLPSDRFFAERPEGSVSTLKIQRTQQEDSAVYLCASSWGRTRDYMYNEQFFGPGTRLTVL.

This clonotype was seen a few times. V usage is TRBV12-3 or TRBV12-4 and J usage is TRBJ2-7; TRBD2 might be the D (7 bases). This CDR3 region has 13 residues. The V end was cut by 8 bases, the J end by 7 bases, with 18 bases between. The DNA for the CDR3 is TGTGCCAGCGCCTGGGGGGGGCGAGGTGAGCAGTACGTC. It yields the protein CASAWGGRGEQYV.

The CDR3 nucleotides read TGCAGTGCCGCCGGGGCCAAGGAAGGGACCCAGTACTTC. It yields the protein CSAAGAKEGTQYF. The chain couples TRBV20-1 to TRBJ2-5; D is tentatively TRBD1 or TRBD2 (5 bases each). The length of the CDR3 is 13 residues. V lost 6 bases to trimming and J lost 7 bases, with 18 bases between them. Per the germline V gene, CDR1 is DFQATT and CDR2 is SNEGSKA (reference sequence).

This clonotype was found a few times. Here the CDR3 reads CASSQEQGDEQYF. The CDR3 DNA reads as TGCGCCAGCAGCCAAGAACAGGGGGACGAGCAGTACTTC. The rearrangement links TRBV4-3 to TRBJ2-7; 8 bases are shared with TRBD1. CDR1 LGHNA and CDR2 YSLEER come from the germline V gene. The junction had 0 bases not matched to a gene; V was cut back by 0 bases and J by 5 bases. This CDR3 is 13 amino acids long.

The CDR3 DNA reads as TGTGCCAGCAGTCTCCGGGACAGGGAATGGTACGAGCAGTACTTC. Translated: CASSLRDREWYEQYF. The chain is built from TRBV27 and TRBJ2-7, with 9 positions matching TRBD1. CDR3 length equals 15 residues. The ends lost 5 bases at V and 4 bases at J; junction bases unmatched: 9. CDR1 and CDR2 (germline): MNHEY, SMNVEV (reference sequence).

This clonotype was recorded many times. The chain employs TRBV12-3 or TRBV12-4 and TRBJ1-3; the match to TRBD1 covers 7 bases. There are 12 residues in the CDR3. V shed 8 bases and J 4 bases; nucleotides not matched to a gene: 2. The CDR3 loop reads CASDRDGNTIYF. CDR3 DNA: TGTGCCAGCGACAGGGACGGAAACACCATATATTTT.

This clonotype was counted at least ten times. The chain employs TRBV20-1 and TRBJ1-5; D uncertain. Germline CDR1 is DFQATT and CDR2 is SNEGSKA (reference sequence). The ends were cut back, 6 bases at V and 3 bases at J, with 12 bases in the middle. The CDR3 runs 13 residues. The CDR3 coding sequence is TGCAGTGCAACCGCCCAGATCAATCAGCCCCAGCATTTT. It yields the protein CSATAQINQPQHF.

This chain joins TRBV12-3 or TRBV12-4 and TRBJ1-5, with D unclear. This CDR3 region has 15 residues. V lost 6 bases and J 3 bases, leaving 15 bases between the germline ends. The CDR3 protein is CASRLDPTPNQPQHF. DNA of the CDR3: TGTGCCAGCAGACTGGACCCGACTCCCAATCAGCCCCAGCATTTT.

This clonotype was counted many times. The chain is built from TRBV12-3 or TRBV12-4 and TRBJ2-2, with 7 bases fitting TRBD1. The CDR3 length is 18 residues. Losses at the gene ends were 2 bases for V and 0 bases for J; bases not matched to a gene: 9. CDR3 sequence: CASSLTDRPRTNTGELFF. CDR3 coding DNA: TGTGCCAGCAGTTTAACGGACAGGCCAAGAACGAACACCGGGGAGCTGTTTTTT.

This chain's CDR3 is CSASGQGPVAKNIQYF. CDR3 DNA: TGCAGTGCTAGCGGCCAGGGCCCCGTAGCCAAAAACATTCAGTACTTC. The chain couples TRBV20-1 to TRBJ2-4, with D perhaps TRBD1 (5 bases). The CDR3 contains 16 residues. Trimming stripped 3 bases from V and 0 bases from J, with 15 bases between. CDR1 is DFQATT and CDR2 is SNEGSKA in the germline V gene (reference sequence).

The chain links TRBV29-1 to TRBJ2-5; the D gene is possibly TRBD2 (7 bases). Germline V gene sequence: CDR1 SQVTM, CDR2 ANQGSEA. The CDR3 is 17 amino acids. The germline V and J ends were trimmed by 1 base and 0 bases, with 18 bases remaining between them. The CDR3 nucleotides read TGCAGCGTTGAAGGAAAAGAAGGGGGGGGTTACCAAGAGACCCAGTACTTC. Protein: CSVEGKEGGGYQETQYF.

The chain uses TRBV27 and TRBJ2-7, with 8 positions matching TRBD1. V was clipped by 5 bases and J by 3 bases; unmatched bases: 9. The germline gives CDR1 MNHEY, CDR2 SMNVEV (reference sequence). CDR3 length equals 15 residues. The CDR3 region has the DNA TGTGCCAGCAGTACCGACAGGGACAGGTACTACGAGCAGTACTTC. Protein: CASSTDRDRYYEQYF.

The table lists this clonotype with a count of one. The chain combines TRBV6-2 or TRBV6-3 with TRBJ2-4; the D is unclear. Per germline, CDR1 MNHEY and CDR2 SVGEGT. V was pared by 6 bases and J by 0 bases, with 9 bases between. CDR3 length: 14 amino acids. The DNA for the CDR3 is TGTGCCAGCAGGGACGAACTAGCCAAAAACATTCAGTACTTC. As protein: CASRDELAKNIQYF.

The chain employs TRBV15 and TRBJ2-3; 7 bases align to TRBD2. Trimming removed 3 bases from V and 2 bases from J; junction bases left unmatched: 14. The germline CDR1 and CDR2 sequences are LNHNV and YYDKDF (reference sequence). This CDR3 has 18 residues. The CDR3 bases are TGTGCCACCAGCAGGTATCCTCTCACTAGCGCACTCACAGATACGCAGTATTTT. This sequence encodes CATSRYPLTSALTDTQYF. Using reference TRBV15 and TRBJ2-3 for the parts outside the CDR3, the full variable domain is DAMVIQNPRYQVTQFGKPVTLSCSQTLNHNVMYWYQQKSSQAPKLLFHYYDKDFNNEADTPDNFQSRRPNTSFCFLDIRSPGLGDTAMYLCATSRYPLTSALTDTQYFGPGTRLTVL.

V is TRBV6-6 and J is TRBJ2-1, with D possibly matching TRBD1 (5 bases). The CDR3 is 12 amino acids. Trimming cost V 8 bases and J 7 bases, with 12 bases left between them. Germline V gene lookup returns CDR1 MNHNY and CDR2 SVGAGI (reference sequence). The CDR3 region has the DNA TGTGCCAGCCAGGGTCAAAAGAATGAGCAGTTCTTC. Translation: CASQGQKNEQFF.

The chain is built from TRBV15 and TRBJ2-7; possibly TRBD1 or TRBD2 for D (5 bases each). The germline CDR1 and CDR2 sequences are LNHNV and YYDKDF (reference sequence). The CDR3 spans 16 residues. V gave up 1 base and J gave up 2 bases, with 15 bases separating them. In nucleotides, the CDR3 is TGTGCCACCAGCAGAGCCCCCAGGGAGACTACCTACGAGCAGTACTTC. This sequence encodes CATSRAPRETTYEQYF.

V is TRBV6-1 and J is TRBJ2-7; either TRBD1 or TRBD2 may supply D (6 bases each). Between the trimmed V and J ends, which lost 1 base and 3 bases, there was a span of 19 bases. The CDR3 is made up of 17 amino acids. The V gene's germline CDR1 is MNHNS and CDR2 SASEGT. The CDR3 nucleotides are TGTGCCAGCAGTGAAGAGGAGGGACACGCGTTCAGCTACGAGCAGTACGTC. Translated, it gives CASSEEEGHAFSYEQYV.

The chain employs TRBV15 and TRBJ1-3; no clear D gene. CDR3 length: 16 amino acids. Germline V gene data show CDR1 as LNHNV and CDR2 as YYDKDF (reference sequence). Deletions cut 1 base from V and 4 bases from J, with 14 bases between. The chain's CDR3 is CATSRGSPGRGNTIYF. CDR3 bases: TGTGCCACCAGCAGAGGGTCCCCTGGGAGAGGAAACACCATATATTTT. Full variable domain (missing parts from reference TRBV15 and TRBJ1-3): DAMVIQNPRYQVTQFGKPVTLSCSQTLNHNVMYWYQQKSSQAPKLLFHYYDKDFNNEADTPDNFQSRRPNTSFCFLDIRSPGLGDTAMYLCATSRGSPGRGNTIYFGEGSWLTVV.

Many counts were recorded for this clonotype. Mismatch with germline at one junction end may stem from a read error. The chain joins TRBV5-5 to TRBJ2-3, with 10 bases lining up with TRBD1. CDR1 SGHKS and CDR2 YYEKEE come from the germline V gene (reference sequence). CDR3 size: 12 residues. The CDR3 loop is CASSLQGQGKDF. The CDR3 DNA sequence: TGTGCCAGCAGCTTGCAGGGACAGGGGAAGGATTTT.

This clonotype was seen at least ten times. This chain uses TRBV20-1 with TRBJ2-1, with D possibly matching TRBD1 (5 bases). CDR3 length: 14 residues. Trimming took off 6 bases at V and 3 bases at J, with 15 bases between the two ends. CDR1 is DFQATT, CDR2 SNEGSKA, per germline (reference sequence). CDR3 coding DNA: TGCAGTGCGGGGCCACAGGTCGGCTACAATGAGCAGTTCTTC. Residues: CSAGPQVGYNEQFF.

This clonotype was seen repeatedly, ten times or more. This chain links TRBV12-3 or TRBV12-4 with TRBJ2-7; unclear D gene. The germline V and J ends were trimmed by 2 bases and 3 bases, with 8 bases remaining between them. CDR3 length: 13 amino acids. The CDR3 loop is CASSLRADYEQYF. The DNA of the CDR3 is TGTGCCAGCAGTTTAAGGGCAGACTACGAGCAGTACTTC.

V usage is TRBV19 and J usage is TRBJ2-3; D perhaps matches TRBD2 (5 bases). The CDR3 length is 16 residues. CDR1 is LNHDA and CDR2 is SQIVND in the germline V gene (reference sequence). V was shortened by 4 bases and J by 5 bases, with 19 bases between the two germline ends. The CDR3 sequence: CASSRILQNGVDTQYF. CDR3 bases: TGTGCCAGTAGTAGGATCCTACAGAACGGGGTAGATACGCAGTATTTT. The full variable domain, in which reference TRBV19 and TRBJ2-3 provide the parts outside the CDR3, is DGGITQSPKYLFRKEGQNVTLSCEQNLNHDAMYWYRQDPGQGLRLIYYSQIVNDFQKGDIAEGYSVSREKKESFPLTVTSAQKNPTAFYLCASSRILQNGVDTQYFGPGTRLTVL.

V usage is TRBV15 and J usage is TRBJ2-7; 14 nucleotides match TRBD2. This CDR3 is 15 amino acids long. Germline-derived CDR1 and CDR2 are LNHNV and YYDKDF (reference sequence). V was clipped by 3 bases and J by 3 bases; unmatched bases: 1. The CDR3 region has the DNA TGTGCCACCAGCAGGGGGACTAGCGGGGGCTACGAGCAGTACTTC. It yields the protein CATSRGTSGGYEQYF.

Only a few counts were recorded for this clonotype. V is TRBV10-3 and J is TRBJ2-7, with unresolved D. The CDR3 has 12 amino acids. CDR1 is ENHRY and CDR2 is SYGVKD in the germline V gene. Trimming shortened V by 10 bases and J by 2 bases, and 12 bases separated the two germline ends. This chain's CDR3 is CATLGRAYEQYV. The CDR3 nucleotides are TGTGCCACCCTGGGAAGGGCCTACGAGCAGTACGTC.

This clonotype was recorded many times. J is TRBJ1-2 and V is TRBV27, with D possibly being TRBD1 (5 bases). Trimming stripped 2 bases from V and 6 bases from J, with 19 bases between. The CDR3 loop spans 16 amino acids. Germline CDR1 MNHEY, CDR2 SMNVEV (reference sequence). The CDR3 DNA sequence: TGTGCCAGCAGTTTAAGAATTGGGGCCAGGGATGATGGCTACACCTTC. It encodes CASSLRIGARDDGYTF.

The V and J genes are TRBV9 and TRBJ2-1; no definite D call. This CDR3 spans 14 amino acids. Germline CDR1 is SGDLS and CDR2 is YYNGEE. Trimming took 0 bases from V and 7 from J, leaving 11 bases between them. Here the CDR3 reads CASSVVGQGNEQFF. In DNA, the CDR3 is TGTGCCAGCAGCGTAGTGGGTCAAGGAAATGAGCAGTTCTTC.

The rearrangement uses TRBV27 and TRBJ1-1; D unresolved. CDR3 length: 15 residues. CDR1 and CDR2 (germline): MNHEY, SMNVEV (reference sequence). V lost 4 bases to trimming and J lost 0 bases, with 12 bases between them. The CDR3 coding sequence is TGTGCCAGCAGTTCTCCAGGACTCATGAACACTGAAGCTTTCTTT. This codes for CASSSPGLMNTEAFF.

The count of this clonotype is one. The junction does not match germline at one end; this may be a read error. The chain joins TRBV28 to TRBJ1-5; the D gene is possibly TRBD1 (5 bases). Germline values: CDR1 MDHEN, CDR2 SYDVKM. The CDR3 consists of 15 residues. This CDR3 is CASSFSREKGQPQLF. In DNA, the CDR3 is TGTGCCAGCAGTTTCTCCAGGGAAAAGGGTCAGCCCCAGCTTTTT.